Listed here are 21 T cell receptor beta chains from one sample, sequenced in a study of blood T cell repertoires in COVID-19. Assay used: immunoSEQ multiplex PCR; TCRdb lists only in-frame clones, some missing. This table holds roughly 480,000 clones, roughly 89% found once. The specimen was peripheral blood. The source of these receptors is a young man with COVID-19, enrolled during active disease.

The CDR3 reads CASSYRQGTQETQYF. The CDR3 region has the DNA TGTGCCAGCAGTTACCGACAGGGGACACAAGAGACCCAGTACTTC. This chain connects TRBV6-6 to TRBJ2-5, with TRBD1 matching over 8 bases. With 2 bases clipped from V and 2 bases from J, the junction kept 4 bases outside the gene matches. This CDR3 is built from 15 residues. Germline V gene sequence: CDR1 MNHNY, CDR2 SVGAGI (reference sequence).

The J gene is TRBJ1-1, the V gene TRBV11-2, with D uncertain. Trimming shortened V by 1 base and J by 4 bases, and 10 bases separated the two germline ends. In germline, CDR1 is SGHAT, CDR2 FQNNGV. There are 14 residues in the CDR3. The CDR3 sequence: CASSLGGRSTEAFF. As DNA, the CDR3 is TGTGCCAGCAGCTTAGGAGGGAGGAGCACTGAAGCTTTCTTT.

This rearrangement joins TRBV27 to TRBJ1-2; D is uncertain. The CDR3 has 14 amino acids. Trimming removed 6 bases from V and 8 bases from J, with 19 bases in between. Germline V gene sequence: CDR1 MNHEY, CDR2 SMNVEV (reference sequence). CDR3 nucleotides: TGTGCCAGCAGCCTCCATGGAGGAGCGTCGGGCTACACCTTC. As protein: CASSLHGGASGYTF.

The V and J genes are TRBV27 and TRBJ2-5, with 11 nucleotides matching TRBD2. CDR1 is MNHEY and CDR2 is SMNVEV in the germline V gene (reference sequence). This CDR3 region has 15 residues. Germline trimming cut 5 bases from V and 5 bases from J; bases unmatched to any gene: 7. In DNA, the CDR3 is TGTGCCAGCAGTGGGTTAGCGGGGGGGTTGGAGACCCAGTACTTC. This encodes CASSGLAGGLETQYF.

The rearrangement joins TRBV15 to TRBJ1-3; 9 bases align to TRBD1. The CDR3 covers 15 residues. The germline V gene encodes CDR1 LNHNV and CDR2 YYDKDF (reference sequence). V lost 3 bases to trimming and J lost 4 bases; unmatched junction nucleotides: 4. As DNA, the CDR3 is TGTGCCACCAGCAGGGGTGGACAGGGGGGAAACACCATATATTTT. Translated: CATSRGGQGGNTIYF.

CDR3 in amino acids: CASTRTGSRLSSGNTIYF. CDR3 coding DNA: TGTGCCAGTACCCGTACCGGGAGTCGACTGTCCTCTGGAAACACCATATATTTT. The chain uses TRBV19 and TRBJ1-3; unclear D gene. The germline gives CDR1 LNHDA, CDR2 SQIVND (reference sequence). Trimming removed 7 bases from V and 0 bases from J, with 22 bases in between. The CDR3 contains 18 residues. The variable domain in full, with the rest retrieved from reference TRBV19 and TRBJ1-3, is DGGITQSPKYLFRKEGQNVTLSCEQNLNHDAMYWYRQDPGQGLRLIYYSQIVNDFQKGDIAEGYSVSREKKESFPLTVTSAQKNPTAFYLCASTRTGSRLSSGNTIYFGEGSWLTVV.

The chain has TRBV15 and TRBJ1-1; 8 nucleotides line up with TRBD1. CDR1 LNHNV and CDR2 YYDKDF come from the germline V gene (reference sequence). The CDR3 consists of 13 residues. Unmatched junction bases numbered 1, after V lost 4 bases and J lost 3 bases. The CDR3 nucleotides are TGTGCCACCAGCATGGACAGGGACACTGAAGCTTTCTTT. It codes for CATSMDRDTEAFF.

The rearrangement links TRBV2 to TRBJ1-1; D perhaps matches TRBD1 (6 bases). CDR1 SNHLY and CDR2 FYNNEI come from the germline V gene. Trimming cost V 6 bases and J 4 bases, with 12 bases left between them. This CDR3 contains 13 residues. The CDR3 region has the DNA TGTGCCAGCAGAACAGGGAGAGGCACTGAAGCTTTCTTT. This sequence encodes CASRTGRGTEAFF.

The chain links TRBV2 to TRBJ1-4; D perhaps matches TRBD1 (6 bases). The CDR3 contains 15 residues. Germline V gene data show CDR1 as SNHLY and CDR2 as FYNNEI. Trimming stripped 6 bases from V and 5 bases from J, with 16 bases between. CDR3 bases: TGTGCCAGCAGCCCTTTGACAGGTGGGAATGAAAAACTGTTTTTT. This codes for CASSPLTGGNEKLFF.

V usage is TRBV6-5 and J usage is TRBJ1-2, with 10 bases matching TRBD1. The CDR3 length is 14 residues. Germline loops: CDR1 MNHEY, CDR2 SVGAGI. Losses at the gene ends were 6 bases for V and 5 bases for J; bases not matched to a gene: 6. The CDR3 bases are TGTGCCAGCAGCCAGGACAGGGGGTGGTATGGCTACACCTTC. It yields the protein CASSQDRGWYGYTF.

This chain uses TRBV30 with TRBJ1-1; D may be TRBD1 (5 bases). Trimming removed 2 bases from V and 1 base from J, with 17 bases in between. The CDR3 length is 16 residues. CDR1 is GTSNPN and CDR2 is SVGIG in the germline V gene (reference sequence). The CDR3 DNA reads TGTGCCTGGAGTCCCGGGCGGGGGACTAAGAACACTGAAGCTTTCTTT. It yields the protein CAWSPGRGTKNTEAFF.

The chain couples TRBV5-1 to TRBJ2-7, with 8 nucleotides matching TRBD1. V shed 2 bases and J 7 bases; nucleotides not matched to a gene: 11. The germline gives CDR1 SGHRS, CDR2 YFSETQ. This CDR3 spans 15 amino acids. CDR3 in amino acids: CASSFMQGATNEQYF. The CDR3 DNA reads TGCGCCAGCAGCTTTATGCAGGGGGCTACGAATGAGCAGTACTTC.

The genes are TRBV29-1 and TRBJ2-1, with D possibly matching TRBD2 (6 bases). The CDR3 is 15 amino acids. Germline values: CDR1 SQVTM, CDR2 ANQGSEA. V dropped 7 bases and J dropped 3 bases, with 19 bases sitting between them. CDR3 in amino acids: CSGEGLPGLYNEQFF. Written as DNA, the CDR3 is TGCAGCGGCGAGGGACTTCCCGGTCTCTACAATGAGCAGTTCTTC.

This clone was counted a few times. The V call is TRBV27, the J call TRBJ1-1, with 9 bases lining up with TRBD1. In germline, CDR1 is MNHEY, CDR2 SMNVEV (reference sequence). The ends lost 4 bases at V and 0 bases at J; junction bases unmatched: 6. This CDR3 comprises 16 residues. The CDR3 nucleotides read TGTGCCAGCAGTTCAGGGACAGGGATCATGAACACTGAAGCTTTCTTT. It codes for CASSSGTGIMNTEAFF.

The chain employs TRBV9 and TRBJ2-2, with D possibly TRBD1 on 5 matching bases. V lost 3 bases and J 3 bases, leaving 18 bases between the germline ends. CDR3 size: 17 residues. Germline CDR1 SGDLS, CDR2 YYNGEE. The CDR3 DNA reads as TGTGCCAGCAGCGCGAATAGCAGGGCCCCGGACACCGGGGAGCTGTTTTTT. Its translation: CASSANSRAPDTGELFF.

The chain combines TRBV2 with TRBJ1-5, with 8 bases identical to TRBD1. Germline CDR1 reads SNHLY; CDR2 reads FYNNEI. V was clipped by 6 bases and J by 6 bases; unmatched bases: 16. This CDR3 has 17 residues. The CDR3 bases are TGTGCCAGCAGCACCGCTTTGGCAGGGGGCCGGGGTCAGCCCCAGCATTTT. Amino acids: CASSTALAGGRGQPQHF.

This clone was detected a few times. V gene TRBV7-3 combines with J gene TRBJ2-1; 9 positions match TRBD1. Germline CDR1 reads SGHTA; CDR2 reads FQGTGA. Trimming removed 5 bases from V and 5 bases from J; junction bases left unmatched: 4. CDR3 length equals 14 residues. As DNA, the CDR3 is TGTGCCAGCAGCCCAGGACAGGGGCACAATGAGCAGTTCTTC. Its protein product is CASSPGQGHNEQFF.

The CDR3 spells CSVWTGKTSEAFF. In DNA form, the CDR3 reads TGCAGCGTCTGGACAGGAAAAACATCTGAAGCTTTCTTT. The chain is built from TRBV29-1 and TRBJ1-1, with TRBD1 matching over 7 bases. Germline values: CDR1 SQVTM, CDR2 ANQGSEA. The CDR3 is 13 residues long. Trimming removed 6 bases from V and 6 bases from J; junction bases left unmatched: 10.

The CDR3 nucleotides are TGTGCCAGCAGCCAAGATCTAGTCCGCACAGATACGCAGTATTTT. It specifies CASSQDLVRTDTQYF. The chain employs TRBV14 and TRBJ2-3; D uncertain. Trimming took off 0 bases at V and 1 base at J, with 8 bases between the two ends. CDR3 length: 15 amino acids. The V gene's germline CDR1 is SGHDN and CDR2 FVKESK.

V usage is TRBV6-1 and J usage is TRBJ1-5; unclear D gene. This CDR3 has 16 residues. V was cut by 0 bases and J by 0 bases, with 9 bases left in between. Germline values: CDR1 MNHNS, CDR2 SASEGT. CDR3 residues: CASSEANTPSNQPQHF. Written as DNA, the CDR3 is TGTGCCAGCAGTGAAGCTAACACACCTAGCAATCAGCCCCAGCATTTT.

This chain connects TRBV30 to TRBJ1-1; 7 nucleotides align to TRBD1. The germline gives CDR1 GTSNPN, CDR2 SVGIG (reference sequence). This CDR3 has 12 residues. J gave up 1 base and V 4 bases, and 0 bases lay outside the gene matches. Here the CDR3 DNA reads TGTGCCTGGACAGGGGGGAACACTGAAGCTTTCTTT. Protein sequence: CAWTGGNTEAFF.